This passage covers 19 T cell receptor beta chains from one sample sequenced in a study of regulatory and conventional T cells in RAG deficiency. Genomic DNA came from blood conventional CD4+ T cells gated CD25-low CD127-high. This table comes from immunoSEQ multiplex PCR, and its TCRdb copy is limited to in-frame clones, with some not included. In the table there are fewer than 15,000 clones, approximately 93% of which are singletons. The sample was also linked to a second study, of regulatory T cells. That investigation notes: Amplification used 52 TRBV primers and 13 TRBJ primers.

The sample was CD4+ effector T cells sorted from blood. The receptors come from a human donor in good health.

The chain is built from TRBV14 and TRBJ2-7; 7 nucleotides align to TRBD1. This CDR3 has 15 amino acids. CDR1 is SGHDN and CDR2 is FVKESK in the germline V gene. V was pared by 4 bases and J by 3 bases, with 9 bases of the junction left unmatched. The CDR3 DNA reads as TGTGCCAGCAGCCCGAGACAGGGAAGTGGCTACGAGCAGTACTTC. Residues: CASSPRQGSGYEQYF.

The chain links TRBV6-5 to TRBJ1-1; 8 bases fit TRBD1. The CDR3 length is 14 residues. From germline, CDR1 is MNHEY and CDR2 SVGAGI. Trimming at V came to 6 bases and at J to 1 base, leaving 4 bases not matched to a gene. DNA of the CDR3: TGTGCCAGCAGGATAGACAGGGGGAACACTGAAGCTTTCTTT. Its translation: CASRIDRGNTEAFF.

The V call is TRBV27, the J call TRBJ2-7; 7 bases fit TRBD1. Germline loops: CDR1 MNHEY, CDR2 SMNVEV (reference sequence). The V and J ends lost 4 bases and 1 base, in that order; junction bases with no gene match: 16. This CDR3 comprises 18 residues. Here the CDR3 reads CASSSLLRDSLRSYEQYF. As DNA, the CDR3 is TGTGCCAGCAGTTCGTTACTTAGGGACAGTCTGAGGTCCTACGAGCAGTACTTC.

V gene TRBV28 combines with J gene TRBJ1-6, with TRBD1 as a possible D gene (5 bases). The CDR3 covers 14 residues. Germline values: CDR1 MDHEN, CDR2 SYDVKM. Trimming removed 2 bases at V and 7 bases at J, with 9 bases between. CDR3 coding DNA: TGTGCCAGCAGTTTAGGCAGGGTAAATTCACCCCTCCACTTT. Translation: CASSLGRVNSPLHF. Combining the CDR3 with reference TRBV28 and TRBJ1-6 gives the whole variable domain DVKVTQSSRYLVKRTGEKVFLECVQDMDHENMFWYRQDPGLGLRLIYFSYDVKMKEKGDIPEGYSVSREKKERFSLILESASTNQTSMYLCASSLGRVNSPLHFGNGTRLTVT.

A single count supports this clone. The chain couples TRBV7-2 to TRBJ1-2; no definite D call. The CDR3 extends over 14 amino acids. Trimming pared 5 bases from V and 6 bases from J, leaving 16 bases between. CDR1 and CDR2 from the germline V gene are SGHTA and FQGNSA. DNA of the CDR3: TGTGCCAGCAGCCCCCAGCCCGGACTGAATGGCTACACCTTC. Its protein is CASSPQPGLNGYTF.

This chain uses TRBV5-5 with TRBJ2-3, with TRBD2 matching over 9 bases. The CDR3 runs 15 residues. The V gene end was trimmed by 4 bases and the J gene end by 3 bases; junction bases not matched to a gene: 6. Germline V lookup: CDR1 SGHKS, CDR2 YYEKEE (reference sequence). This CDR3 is CASSEGLARTDTQYF. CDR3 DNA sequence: TGTGCCAGCAGCGAGGGACTAGCCAGGACAGATACGCAGTATTTT. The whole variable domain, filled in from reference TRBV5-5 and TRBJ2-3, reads DAGVTQSPTHLIKTRGQQVTLRCSPISGHKSVSWYQQVLGQGPQFIFQYYEKEERGRGNFPDRFSARQFPNYSSELNVNALLLGDSALYLCASSEGLARTDTQYFGPGTRLTVL.

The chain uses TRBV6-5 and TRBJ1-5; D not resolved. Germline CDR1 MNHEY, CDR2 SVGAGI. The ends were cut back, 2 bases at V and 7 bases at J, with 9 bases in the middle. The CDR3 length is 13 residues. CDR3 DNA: TGTGCCAGCAGTTACGGGAGTTGGCAGCCCCAGCATTTT. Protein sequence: CASSYGSWQPQHF.

CDR3 nucleotide sequence: TGTGCCTGGAGTTTTTTCGGTACGACAGGGTGGCTCAATGAGCAGTTCTTC. Protein sequence: CAWSFFGTTGWLNEQFF. V is TRBV30 and J is TRBJ2-1, with 7 positions matching TRBD1. The germline V gene has CDR1 GTSNPN and CDR2 SVGIG (reference sequence). This CDR3 has 17 amino acids. The trim removed 2 bases at V and 6 bases at J, leaving 16 bases unmatched.

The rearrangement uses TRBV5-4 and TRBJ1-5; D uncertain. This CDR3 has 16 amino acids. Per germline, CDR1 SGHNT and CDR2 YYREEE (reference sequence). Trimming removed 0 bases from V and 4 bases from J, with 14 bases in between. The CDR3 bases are TGTGCCAGCAGCTTGGTTTGCAACTTACCAAATCAGCCCCAGCATTTT. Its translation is CASSLVCNLPNQPQHF.

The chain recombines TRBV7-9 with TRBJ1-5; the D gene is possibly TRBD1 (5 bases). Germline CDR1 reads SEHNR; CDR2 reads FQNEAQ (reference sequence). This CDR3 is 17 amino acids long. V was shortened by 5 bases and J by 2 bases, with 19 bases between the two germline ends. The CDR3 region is CASSQTPVGVRNQPQHF. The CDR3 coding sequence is TGTGCCAGCAGCCAAACCCCTGTAGGGGTGCGCAATCAGCCCCAGCATTTT.

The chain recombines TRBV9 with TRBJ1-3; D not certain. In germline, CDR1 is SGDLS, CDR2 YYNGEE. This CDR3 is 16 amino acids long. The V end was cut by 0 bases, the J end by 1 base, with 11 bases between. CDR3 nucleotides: TGTGCCAGCAGCGTAGGTTGGAAGATTTCTGGAAACACCATATATTTT. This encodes CASSVGWKISGNTIYF.

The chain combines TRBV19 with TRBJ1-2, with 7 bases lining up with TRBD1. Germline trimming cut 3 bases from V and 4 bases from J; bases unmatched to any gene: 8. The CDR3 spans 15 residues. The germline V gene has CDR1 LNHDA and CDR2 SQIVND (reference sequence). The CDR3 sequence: CASSIWDRLRYGYTF. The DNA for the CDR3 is TGTGCCAGTAGTATCTGGGACAGACTTCGCTATGGCTACACCTTC.

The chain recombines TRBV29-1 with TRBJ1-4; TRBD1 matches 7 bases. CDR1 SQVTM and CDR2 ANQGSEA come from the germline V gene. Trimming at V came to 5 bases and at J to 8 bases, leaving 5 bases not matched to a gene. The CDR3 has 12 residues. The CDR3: CSVRTGGEKLFF. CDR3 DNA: TGCAGCGTTCGGACAGGTGGGGAAAAACTGTTTTTT.

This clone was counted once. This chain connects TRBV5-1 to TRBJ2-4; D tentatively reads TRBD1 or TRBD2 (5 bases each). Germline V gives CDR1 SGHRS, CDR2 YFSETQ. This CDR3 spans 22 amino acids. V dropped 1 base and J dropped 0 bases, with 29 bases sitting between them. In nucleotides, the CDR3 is TGCGCCAGCAGCTTGAGGTTTTGGGGACGGAACGAGGGGAACGTAGCCAAAAACATTCAGTACTTC. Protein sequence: CASSLRFWGRNEGNVAKNIQYF.

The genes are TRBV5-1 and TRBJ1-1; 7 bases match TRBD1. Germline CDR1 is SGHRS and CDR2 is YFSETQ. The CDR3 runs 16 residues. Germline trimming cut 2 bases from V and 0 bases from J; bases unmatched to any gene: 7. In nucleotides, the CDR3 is TGCGCCAGCAGCTTTAAGGGACAGACCTTGAACACTGAAGCTTTCTTT. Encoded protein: CASSFKGQTLNTEAFF.

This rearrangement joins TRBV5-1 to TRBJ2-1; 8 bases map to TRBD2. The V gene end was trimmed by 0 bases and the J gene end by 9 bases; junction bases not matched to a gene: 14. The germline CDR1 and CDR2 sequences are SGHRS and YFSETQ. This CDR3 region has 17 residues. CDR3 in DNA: TGCGCCAGCAGCTTGGAGATTAGCGGGGACTACCAGGGTGAGCAGTTCTTC. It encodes CASSLEISGDYQGEQFF. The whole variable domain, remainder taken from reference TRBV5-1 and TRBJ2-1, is KAGVTQTPRYLIKTRGQQVTLSCSPISGHRSVSWYQQTPGQGLQFLFEYFSETQRNKGNFPGRFSGRQFSNSRSEMNVSTLELGDSALYLCASSLEISGDYQGEQFFGPGTRLTVL.

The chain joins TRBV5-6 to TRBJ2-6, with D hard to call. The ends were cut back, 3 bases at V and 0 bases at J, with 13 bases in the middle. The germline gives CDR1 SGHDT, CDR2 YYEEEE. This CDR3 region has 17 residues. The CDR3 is CASSSTSATSGANVLTF. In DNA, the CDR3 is TGTGCCAGCAGCTCCACTTCCGCGACCTCTGGGGCCAACGTCCTGACTTTC.

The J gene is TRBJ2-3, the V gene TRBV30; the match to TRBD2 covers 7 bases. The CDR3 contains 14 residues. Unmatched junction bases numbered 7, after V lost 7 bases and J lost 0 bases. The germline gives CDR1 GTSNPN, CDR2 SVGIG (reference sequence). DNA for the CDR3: TGTGCCTTGGCTGGACTAGTTAGCACAGATACGCAGTATTTT. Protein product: CALAGLVSTDTQYF. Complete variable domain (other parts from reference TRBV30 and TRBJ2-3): SQTIHQWPATLVQPVGSPLSLECTVEGTSNPNLYWYRQAAGRGLQLLFYSVGIGQISSEVPQNLSASRPQDRQFILSSKKLLLSDSGFYLCALAGLVSTDTQYFGPGTRLTVL.

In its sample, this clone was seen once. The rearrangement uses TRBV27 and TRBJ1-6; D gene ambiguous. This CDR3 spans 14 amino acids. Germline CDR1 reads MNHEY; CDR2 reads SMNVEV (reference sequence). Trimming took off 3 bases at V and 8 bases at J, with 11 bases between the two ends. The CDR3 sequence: CASSFSDRYSPLHF. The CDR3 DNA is TGTGCCAGCAGTTTTTCGGACCGATATTCACCCCTCCACTTT.